The rows below give T cell receptor beta chains drawn from one sample of a study of blood T cell repertoires in COVID-19. Sequencing used immunoSEQ multiplex PCR; TCRdb keeps in-frame clones, though not all of them. The table has about 250,000 clones, about 80% seen once; the top ten hold about 4.2%. Input material: peripheral blood. The receptors shown here come from a man aged 50 to 60 with active or convalescent COVID-19. The CDR3 runs from the conserved cysteine through the conserved F or W. The D gene is left open where the match is weak. Size is stated for part of the rows, as once, few or many counts, or as a class when the clone is expanded.

j_call v_call d_call clone_size cdr3_nt cdr3_aa
TRBJ1-4 TRBV10-1 - few TGCGCCAGCAGTGAGGGGGCAGATAATGAAAAACTGTTTTTT CASSEGADNEKLFF
TRBJ2-1 TRBV7-9 TRBD1 - TGTGCCAGCAGCTTATTTAGGGACAGGGCTTACTACAATGAGCAGTTCTTC CASSLFRDRAYYNEQFF
TRBJ1-1 TRBV6-2/TRBV6-3 TRBD1 - TGTGCCAGCAGTTTCACCTCGGACAGGTCAGCTTTCTTT CASSFTSDRSAFF
TRBJ1-2 TRBV4-3 - - TGCGCCAGCAGCCAAGACAGTGGAGGGTATGGCTACACCTTC CASSQDSGGYGYTF
TRBJ2-3 TRBV4-2 TRBD2 - TGTGCCAGCAGCCAGAGGACTAGCGGCGACACAGATACGCAGTATTTT CASSQRTSGDTDTQYF
TRBJ2-7 TRBV27 - - TGTGCCAGCAGTCCCACAAACCCCTACGAGCAGTACTTC CASSPTNPYEQYF
TRBJ1-2 TRBV24-1 - - TGTGCCACCAGTGATAACAGGGATGGCTACACCTTC CATSDNRDGYTF
TRBJ2-1 TRBV4-2 - - TGTGCCAGCAGCCCGGGACTTGATTACAATGAGCAGTTCTTC CASSPGLDYNEQFF
TRBJ1-5 TRBV28 - - TGTGCCAGCAGTATAACCGGGACACCACTTTATCAGCCCCAGCATTTT CASSITGTPLYQPQHF
TRBJ2-4 TRBV7-9 - - TGTGCCAGCAGCCCCGACGGGGGAAACATTCAGTACTTC CASSPDGGNIQYF
TRBJ2-5 TRBV19 TRBD2 - TGTGCCAGTGCCCGAGCTAGCGGAGCTCAAGAGACCCAGTACTTC CASARASGAQETQYF
TRBJ2-1 TRBV5-6 TRBD1 - TGTGCCAGCAGCACCCCGGGACAGTACAATGAGCAGTTCTTC CASSTPGQYNEQFF
TRBJ1-6 TRBV4-3 TRBD1 - TGCGCCAGCAGCCTTACCCAGGCCGGGACAGGCTATAATTCACCCCTCCACTTT CASSLTQAGTGYNSPLHF
TRBJ1-3 TRBV6-2/TRBV6-3 - - TGTGCCAGCAGTTTTGCGGTGAGCTCTGGAAACACCATATATTTT CASSFAVSSGNTIYF
TRBJ1-1 TRBV10-3 - once TGTGCCATCAGTGAGTCCCTGACAGCGAACACTGAAGCTTTCTTT CAISESLTANTEAFF
TRBJ2-3 TRBV7-9 - - TGTGCCAGCAGTTACGGAGGGGCGACAGATACGCAGTATTTT CASSYGGATDTQYF
TRBJ1-2 TRBV29-1 - once TGCAGCGTTTTGGGCAGCTATGGCTACACCTTC CSVLGSYGYTF
TRBJ1-2 TRBV14 - - TGTGCCAGCAGCCAAGCTGACGGGGTATTCTATGGCTACACCTTC CASSQADGVFYGYTF
TRBJ2-5 TRBV7-8 - - TGTGCCAGCAGCCCTGGCCGACAGGTCATACAAGAGACCCAGTACTTC CASSPGRQVIQETQYF
TRBJ2-3 TRBV10-3 - once TGTGCCATCAGTTCAACGGGGTCTTCAGATACGCAGTATTTT CAISSTGSSDTQYF
TRBJ1-2 TRBV30 TRBD1 - TGTGCCTGGAGTCGGACAGGGACGGGCGGCTACACCTTC CAWSRTGTGGYTF
TRBJ2-1 TRBV5-5 TRBD1 - TGTGCCAGCAGCACAGGACAGGGGGTAGCTAATGAGCAGTTCTTC CASSTGQGVANEQFF
TRBJ2-1 TRBV6-2/TRBV6-3 TRBD2 - TGTGCCAGCAGTTCTAGCGGGGGGCCCTCCGGGGAGCAGTTCTTC CASSSSGGPSGEQFF
TRBJ1-1 TRBV29-1 - - TGCAGCGTTGAAGTGGGGGGGCGGTGGACTGAAGCTTTCTTT CSVEVGGRWTEAFF
TRBJ1-5 TRBV9 - - TGTGCCAGCAGCGTAGCCGGTGATGGCAATCAGCCCCAGCATTTT CASSVAGDGNQPQHF
TRBJ2-1 TRBV9 - - TGTGCCAGCAGCGTCGCGTCCGAGATCAGGCTAGCTGAGCAGTTCTTC CASSVASEIRLAEQFF
TRBJ2-1 TRBV25-1 TRBD2 - TGTGCCAGCAGTTCTAGCGGAGGGCAACCTAGCAATGAGCAGTTCTTC CASSSSGGQPSNEQFF
TRBJ1-5 TRBV18 TRBD1 few TGTGCCAGCTCACCACCGGGGCCAAGGGGGCATCAGCCCCAGCATTTT CASSPPGPRGHQPQHF
TRBJ2-2 TRBV4-2 - - TGTGCCAGCAGCCAAGTCGGGGGGCTGAGCGGGGAGCTGTTTTTT CASSQVGGLSGELFF
TRBJ1-2 TRBV2 - - TGTGCCAGCATTGGCAGGGACTTTCTCTATGGCTACACCTTC CASIGRDFLYGYTF
TRBJ1-2 TRBV6-6 - - TGTGCCAGCAGTTACCAGGTTAACTATGGCTACACCTTC CASSYQVNYGYTF
TRBJ2-5 TRBV5-1 TRBD2 - TGCGCCAGCAGCCCCGCTAGCGGGGGGCTAGGGACCCAGTACTTC CASSPASGGLGTQYF